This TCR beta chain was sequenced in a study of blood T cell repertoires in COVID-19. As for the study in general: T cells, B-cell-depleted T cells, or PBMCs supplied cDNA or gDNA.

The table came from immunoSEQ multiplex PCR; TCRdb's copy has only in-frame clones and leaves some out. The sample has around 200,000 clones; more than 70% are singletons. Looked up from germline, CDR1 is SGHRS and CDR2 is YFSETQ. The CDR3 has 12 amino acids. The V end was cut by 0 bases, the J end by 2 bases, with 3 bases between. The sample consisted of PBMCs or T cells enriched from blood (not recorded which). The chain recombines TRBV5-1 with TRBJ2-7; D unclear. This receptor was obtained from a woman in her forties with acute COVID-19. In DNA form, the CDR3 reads TGCGCCAGCAGCTTGGATACCTACGAGCAGTACTTC. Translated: CASSLDTYEQYF. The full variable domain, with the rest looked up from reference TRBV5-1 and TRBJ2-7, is KAGVTQTPRYLIKTRGQQVTLSCSPISGHRSVSWYQQTPGQGLQFLFEYFSETQRNKGNFPGRFSGRQFSNSRSEMNVSTLELGDSALYLCASSLDTYEQYFGPGTRLTVT.